The clone carrying this T cell receptor beta chain was counted once. The sample belongs to a study of blood T cell repertoires in COVID-19. Study in general: There were acute and convalescent COVID-19 samples, and they came from the United States, Italy and Spain.

Using immunoSEQ multiplex PCR, the repertoire was profiled, and TCRdb retains in-frame clones only, with some absent. The data hold about 300,000 clones, with around 84% observed a single time. This CDR3 contains 14 residues. Germline CDR1 SGHTA, CDR2 FQGNSA. Trimming pared 5 bases from V and 7 bases from J, leaving 17 bases between. The source is a man between 65 and 85 years old with acute or convalescent COVID-19. The V gene is TRBV7-2, the J gene TRBJ1-2; D perhaps matches TRBD1 (5 bases). The sample was peripheral blood. The CDR3 spells CASSATPGNGGYTF. The CDR3 DNA reads TGTGCCAGCAGCGCAACCCCAGGGAACGGTGGCTACACCTTC. Combining the CDR3 with reference TRBV7-2 and TRBJ1-2 gives the whole variable domain GAGVSQSPSNKVTEKGKDVELRCDPISGHTALYWYRQSLGQGLEFLIYFQGNSAPDKSGLPSDRFSAERTGGSVSTLTIQRTQQEDSAVYLCASSATPGNGGYTFGSGTRLTVV.